This T cell receptor (beta chain) was retrieved from a study of cytomegalovirus exposure and HLA in healthy donors. Study overall: Inside one of the first data releases sat around 80 million unique TCRs taken from HLA-typed donors. Among the roughly 400 donors who were genotyped, 70% to 90% fell in the genetic ancestry cluster that is associated with self-reported Caucasian donors. Study outcomes and limitations: According to an earlier analysis, most TCR beta V segments yielded productive rearrangements about 90% or about 30% of the time. The study assumed roughly uniform donor sequencing depth for presence/absence analyses.

In the case of this clone: No antigen is known for it.

PCR amplification relied on 60 Vbeta primers (plus 13 Jbeta primers). TCRdb keeps only in-frame clones here, not all; method: immunoSEQ multiplex PCR. Among some 130,000 clones listed, approximately 80% were seen once. The origin of this receptor is a male donor in good health and CMV-seronegative. The sequenced sample consisted of PBMCs.

CDR3: CASSIYRMNTEAFF. CDR3 coding DNA: TGTGCCAGCTCAATCTACAGAATGAACACTGAAGCTTTCTTT. The chain has TRBV18 and TRBJ1-1; D is unresolved. This CDR3 comprises 14 residues. The germline V gene encodes CDR1 KGHSH and CDR2 LQKENI. Trimming cost V 5 bases and J 0 bases, with 10 bases left between them.